One T cell receptor (beta chain) is described in this entry. As yet, its antigen is unknown. The CDR3 end shows no conserved phenylalanine or tryptophan, and so a read error is likely. The DNA is left out, because the CDR3 cannot be placed on it with certainty; the CDR3 is given as TCRdb lists it. This specimen comes from a study of siplizumab effects on memory and regulatory T cells. Study results and caveats: On average, under 75% of mappable alloreactive CD4+ clones were Treg-derived under siplizumab, against about 25% in controls. Naive or memory phenotype was unassignable for roughly 80-96% of proliferating CD4+ or CD8+ clones. Of the alloreactive clones, only a minor fraction mapped to unstimulated subsets.

Sequencing of each sample assayed approximately 110,000 TCR templates. TCRdb keeps only in-frame clones here, not all; method: immunoSEQ multiplex PCR. The repertoire includes roughly 120,000 clones, about 95% of them detected once, and roughly 1.5% sits in the top ten. The specimen was non-Treg CD4+ T cells sorted from blood. This TCR was sampled from a human donor in good health.

CDR3 protein: CASSYSGNALRYL. The V gene is TRBV6-5, the J gene TRBJ2-7. Germline lookup yields CDR1 MNHEY and CDR2 SVGAGI. The CDR3 comprises 13 residues, both ends counted.